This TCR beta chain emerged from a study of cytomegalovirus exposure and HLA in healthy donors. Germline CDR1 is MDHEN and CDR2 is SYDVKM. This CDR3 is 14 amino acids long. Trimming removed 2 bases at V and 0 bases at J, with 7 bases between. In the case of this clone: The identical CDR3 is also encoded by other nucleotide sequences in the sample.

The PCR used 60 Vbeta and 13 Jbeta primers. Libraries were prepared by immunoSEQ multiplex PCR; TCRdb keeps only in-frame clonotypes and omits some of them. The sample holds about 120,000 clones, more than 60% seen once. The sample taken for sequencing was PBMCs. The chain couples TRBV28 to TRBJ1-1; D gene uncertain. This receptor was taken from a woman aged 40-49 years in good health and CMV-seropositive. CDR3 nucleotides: TGTGCCAGCAGTTTAAGCGGGGTGAACACTGAAGCTTTCTTT. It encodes CASSLSGVNTEAFF.